The 22 T cell receptor beta chains in this list originate from one sample, sequenced in a study of blood T cell repertoires in COVID-19. Profiled with immunoSEQ multiplex PCR; TCRdb holds only in-frame clones, not every one. This table holds approximately 410,000 clones, around 86% found once. The sequenced sample consisted of peripheral blood. Receptors originate from a woman younger than 45 with active or convalescent COVID-19.

CDR3 protein: CASSLDGSGASEQYF. The DNA of the CDR3 is TGTGCCAGCAGCTTAGATGGTAGCGGGGCATCCGAGCAGTACTTC. This chain links TRBV11-3 with TRBJ2-7, with 8 positions matching TRBD2. Germline trimming cut 0 bases from V and 6 bases from J; bases unmatched to any gene: 7. The germline V gene encodes CDR1 SGHNT and CDR2 YENEEA. The CDR3 totals 15 residues.

The CDR3 here is CASSYSQGYEQYF. CDR3 coding DNA: TGTGCCAGCAGTTACTCGCAGGGGTACGAGCAGTACTTC. This chain joins TRBV6-5 and TRBJ2-7, with TRBD1 as a possible D gene (6 bases). Germline V gives CDR1 MNHEY, CDR2 SVGAGI. The V end lost 0 bases, the J end lost 4 bases, and 7 bases lay between the germline ends. The CDR3 extends over 13 amino acids.

The chain employs TRBV2 and TRBJ2-7; 8 bases agree with TRBD1. V dropped 6 bases and J dropped 4; count of bases not matched to a gene: 11. Germline V CDR1 and CDR2: SNHLY, FYNNEI. The CDR3 totals 15 residues. CDR3 nucleotide sequence: TGTGCCAGCAGGCCCCGGACAGGGAGCGGGTACGAGCAGTACTTC. This codes for CASRPRTGSGYEQYF. Using reference TRBV2 and TRBJ2-7 for the parts outside the CDR3, the full variable domain is EPEVTQTPSHQVTQMGQEVILRCVPISNHLYFYWYRQILGQKVEFLVSFYNNEISEKSEIFDDQFSVERPDGSNFTLKIRSTKLEDSAMYFCASRPRTGSGYEQYFGPGTRLTVT.

V is TRBV4-1 and J is TRBJ1-1; a weak D match, TRBD1 (5 bases). The CDR3 covers 15 residues. The germline V and J ends were trimmed by 0 bases and 4 bases, with 12 bases remaining between them. The germline gives CDR1 MGHRA, CDR2 YSYEKL. The CDR3 DNA reads as TGCGCCAGCAGCCAAGACGGATGGGGGGGCACTGAAGCTTTCTTT. This sequence encodes CASSQDGWGGTEAFF.

The rearrangement uses TRBV19 and TRBJ2-7, with 9 bases matching TRBD1. J was trimmed by 3 bases and V by 2 bases; bases with no gene match: 5. There are 15 residues in the CDR3. Germline V CDR1 and CDR2: LNHDA, SQIVND (reference sequence). DNA of the CDR3: TGTGCCAGTAGTATATACCCGGGACAGGGCTACGAGCAGTACTTC. Translating it yields CASSIYPGQGYEQYF.

The chain carries TRBV6-5 and TRBJ1-4; 10 bases are shared with TRBD1. The CDR3 consists of 15 residues. J was trimmed by 6 bases and V by 2 bases; bases with no gene match: 3. CDR1 and CDR2 (germline): MNHEY, SVGAGI. Here the CDR3 reads CASSYQGTGDEKLFF. The DNA for the CDR3 is TGTGCCAGCAGTTACCAAGGGACAGGGGATGAAAAACTGTTTTTT.

J is TRBJ1-1 and V is TRBV25-1, with a tentative D call TRBD1 (5 bases). The CDR3 has 15 amino acids. V was shortened by 5 bases and J by 3 bases, with 16 bases between the two germline ends. Germline V gene sequence: CDR1 MGHDK, CDR2 SYGVNS. Here the CDR3 DNA reads TGTGCCAGCAGTCGGGGGGACCCCGGGTACACTGAAGCTTTCTTT. Residues: CASSRGDPGYTEAFF.

The chain recombines TRBV2 with TRBJ2-2, with 10 bases fitting TRBD2. The CDR3 spans 18 residues. Per germline, CDR1 SNHLY and CDR2 FYNNEI. With V trimmed by 2 bases and J by 3 bases, 9 bases remained unmatched. CDR3 protein: CASSEQTGTSVYTGELFF. The CDR3 DNA sequence: TGTGCCAGCAGTGAACAGACCGGGACTAGCGTATACACCGGGGAGCTGTTTTTT. The variable domain in full, with the rest retrieved from reference TRBV2 and TRBJ2-2, is EPEVTQTPSHQVTQMGQEVILRCVPISNHLYFYWYRQILGQKVEFLVSFYNNEISEKSEIFDDQFSVERPDGSNFTLKIRSTKLEDSAMYFCASSEQTGTSVYTGELFFGEGSRLTVL.

The chain recombines TRBV2 with TRBJ2-1; 8 positions match TRBD2. After removal of 3 bases from V and 4 bases from J, the junction contained 8 bases not matched to a gene. This CDR3 is 16 amino acids long. From germline, CDR1 is SNHLY and CDR2 FYNNEI. The CDR3 region has the DNA TGTGCCAGCAGTGACGGGGGGGCCATTGGATACAATGAGCAGTTCTTC. Amino acid sequence: CASSDGGAIGYNEQFF.

The chain carries TRBV5-1 and TRBJ2-7; D remains ambiguous. CDR3 length: 12 residues. The V end was cut by 4 bases, the J end by 1 base, with 6 bases between. Germline CDR1 is SGHRS and CDR2 is YFSETQ. This CDR3 reads CASSANSYEQYF. The CDR3 nucleotides read TGCGCCAGCAGCGCTAATTCCTACGAGCAGTACTTC.

The J gene is TRBJ1-4, the V gene TRBV4-1; D perhaps matches TRBD1 (5 bases). Germline-derived CDR1 and CDR2 are MGHRA and YSYEKL. CDR3 length: 15 residues. Trimming stripped 5 bases from V and 7 bases from J, with 17 bases between. The CDR3 DNA sequence: TGCGCCAGCAGCTCACCACGCGGGGGGAGTGAAAAACTGTTTTTT. Its protein is CASSSPRGGSEKLFF.

This chain links TRBV5-1 with TRBJ1-1, with TRBD1 matching 8 bases. Germline V gene lookup returns CDR1 SGHRS and CDR2 YFSETQ. CDR3 length: 14 amino acids. The V gene end was trimmed by 4 bases and the J gene end by 7 bases; junction bases not matched to a gene: 9. The CDR3 sequence: CASSGVAGGSEAFF. The DNA of the CDR3 is TGCGCCAGCAGCGGGGTGGCAGGGGGCAGTGAAGCTTTCTTT.

This clone was counted a few times. The V call is TRBV12-3 or TRBV12-4, the J call TRBJ1-1, with unresolved D. The CDR3 extends over 13 amino acids. V lost 2 bases and J lost 1, with 5 bases in between. The CDR3 sequence: CASSLSGNTEAFF. Here the CDR3 DNA reads TGTGCCAGCAGTTTATCAGGGAACACTGAAGCTTTCTTT.

The chain recombines TRBV6-5 with TRBJ1-2; D is unresolved. Germline V gene sequence: CDR1 MNHEY, CDR2 SVGAGI. The CDR3 covers 14 residues. V was trimmed by 5 bases and J by 4 bases, leaving 14 bases between them. CDR3 DNA: TGTGCCAGCAGTCGTACCGCGGGTCCCTATGGCTACACCTTC. Protein product: CASSRTAGPYGYTF.

The chain uses TRBV7-8 and TRBJ1-3; D is unresolved. The germline CDR1 and CDR2 sequences are SGHVS and FQNEAQ. The CDR3 loop spans 18 amino acids. V was shortened by 1 base and J by 1 base, with 17 bases between the two germline ends. DNA for the CDR3: TGTGCCAGCAGCTTAGAGCGGACCCTCCCATCATCTGGAAACACCATATATTTT. Translating gives CASSLERTLPSSGNTIYF.

The chain employs TRBV19 and TRBJ1-1; tentative D call: TRBD1 (5 bases). The CDR3 consists of 15 residues. Germline CDR1 LNHDA, CDR2 SQIVND (reference sequence). V was shortened by 2 bases and J by 4 bases, with 14 bases between the two germline ends. CDR3 sequence reads: CASSISWRGSTEAFF. CDR3 in DNA: TGTGCCAGTAGTATAAGTTGGAGGGGAAGCACTGAAGCTTTCTTT.

This clone occurred once. CDR3 residues: CASSTGTSEAFF. In nucleotides, the CDR3 is TGTGCCAGCAGTACCGGGACTTCTGAAGCTTTCTTT. The chain combines TRBV13 with TRBJ1-1; D might be TRBD1 (5 bases). The ends were cut back, 6 bases at V and 6 bases at J, with 11 bases in the middle. CDR3 length: 12 amino acids. Germline CDR1 and CDR2: PRHDT and FYEKMQ (reference sequence).

The rearrangement links TRBV5-5 to TRBJ2-7; D is possibly TRBD2 (7 bases). The CDR3 length is 14 residues. Per germline, CDR1 SGHKS and CDR2 YYEKEE (reference sequence). Between the trimmed V and J ends, which lost 0 bases and 4 bases, there was a span of 11 bases. The DNA of the CDR3 is TGTGCCAGCAGCTTGGGGCGGGGGCCTTACGAGCAGTACTTC. Protein sequence: CASSLGRGPYEQYF.

The rearrangement uses TRBV7-8 and TRBJ1-6, with D hard to call. The germline gives CDR1 SGHVS, CDR2 FQNEAQ. Trimming pared 8 bases from V and 7 bases from J, leaving 12 bases between. This CDR3 has 13 amino acids. The CDR3 sequence: CASRGPGNSPLHF. CDR3 nucleotides: TGTGCCAGCCGTGGGCCTGGGAATTCACCCCTCCACTTT.

The chain carries TRBV5-1 and TRBJ2-7; 12 bases are shared with TRBD1. This CDR3 has 15 amino acids. The germline gives CDR1 SGHRS, CDR2 YFSETQ. Trimming cost V 3 bases and J 5 bases; bases outside gene matches: 6. The CDR3 nucleotides read TGCGCCAGCAGCTCAGACGGGACAGGGGGCCACGAGCAGTACTTC. Amino acids: CASSSDGTGGHEQYF.

The rearrangement joins TRBV5-8 to TRBJ1-1; TRBD1 agrees at 8 bases. The CDR3 covers 12 residues. Trimming took 4 bases from V and 10 from J; bases not matched to a gene: 6. In germline, CDR1 is SGHTS, CDR2 YDEGEE. The DNA of the CDR3 is TGTGCCAGCAGCACCGAAACAGGGGGAGCTTTCTTT. Amino acids: CASSTETGGAFF. Full variable domain (outside the CDR3, taken from reference TRBV5-8 and TRBJ1-1): EAGVTQSPTHLIKTRGQQATLRCSPISGHTSVYWYQQALGLGLQFLLWYDEGEERNRGNFPPRFSGRQFPNYSSELNVNALELEDSALYLCASSTETGGAFFGQGTRLTVV.

The chain couples TRBV7-8 to TRBJ1-1; D is possibly TRBD1 (6 bases). The CDR3 has 16 residues. V lost 5 bases and J lost 3, with 19 bases in between. CDR1 and CDR2 from the germline V gene are SGHVS and FQNEAQ. In nucleotides, the CDR3 is TGTGCCAGCAGCGGGGACACAGGGTGGGAATACACTGAAGCTTTCTTT. This codes for CASSGDTGWEYTEAFF.